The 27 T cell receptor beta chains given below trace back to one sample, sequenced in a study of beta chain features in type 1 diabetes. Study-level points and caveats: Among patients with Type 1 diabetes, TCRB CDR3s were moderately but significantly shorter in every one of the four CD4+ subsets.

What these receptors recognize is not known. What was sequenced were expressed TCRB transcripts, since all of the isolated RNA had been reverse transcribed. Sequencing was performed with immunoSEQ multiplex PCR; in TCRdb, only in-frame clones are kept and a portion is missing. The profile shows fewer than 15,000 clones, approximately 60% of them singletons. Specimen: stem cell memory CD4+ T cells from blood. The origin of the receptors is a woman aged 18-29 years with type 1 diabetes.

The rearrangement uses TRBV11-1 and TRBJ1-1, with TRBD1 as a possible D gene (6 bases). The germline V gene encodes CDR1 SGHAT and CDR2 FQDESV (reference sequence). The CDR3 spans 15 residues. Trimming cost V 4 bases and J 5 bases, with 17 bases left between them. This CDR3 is CASSSGPSDRTEAFF. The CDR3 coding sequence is TGTGCCAGCAGCTCAGGCCCCTCCGACAGGACTGAAGCTTTCTTT.

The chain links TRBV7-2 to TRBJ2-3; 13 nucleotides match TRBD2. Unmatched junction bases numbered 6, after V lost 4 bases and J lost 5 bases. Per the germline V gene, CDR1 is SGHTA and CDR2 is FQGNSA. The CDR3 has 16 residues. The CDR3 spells CASSSRTSGGLDTQYF. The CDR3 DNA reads TGTGCCAGCAGCTCTCGGACTAGCGGGGGATTAGATACGCAGTATTTT.

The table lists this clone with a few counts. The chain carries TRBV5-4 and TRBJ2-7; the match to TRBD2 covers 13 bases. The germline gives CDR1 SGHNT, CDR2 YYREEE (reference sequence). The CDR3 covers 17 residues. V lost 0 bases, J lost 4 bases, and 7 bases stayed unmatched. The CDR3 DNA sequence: TGTGCCAGCAGCTTGGCCGCGTGGACTAGCGGGAGTTACGAGCAGTACTTC. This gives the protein CASSLAAWTSGSYEQYF.

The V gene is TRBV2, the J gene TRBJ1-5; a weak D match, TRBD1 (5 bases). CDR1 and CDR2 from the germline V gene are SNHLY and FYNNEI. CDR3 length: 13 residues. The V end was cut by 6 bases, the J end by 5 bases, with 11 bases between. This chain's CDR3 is CASSERGYQPQHF. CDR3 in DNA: TGTGCCAGCAGCGAAAGGGGCTATCAGCCCCAGCATTTT.

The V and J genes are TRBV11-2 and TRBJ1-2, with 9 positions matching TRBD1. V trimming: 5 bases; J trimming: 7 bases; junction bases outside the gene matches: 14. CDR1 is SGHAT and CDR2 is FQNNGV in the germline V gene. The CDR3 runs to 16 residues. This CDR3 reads CASSPGGPGQGSGYTF. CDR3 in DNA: TGTGCCAGCAGCCCAGGGGGTCCGGGACAGGGCTCTGGCTACACCTTC. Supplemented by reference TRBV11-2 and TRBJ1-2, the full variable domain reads EAGVAQSPRYKIIEKRQSVAFWCNPISGHATLYWYQQILGQGPKLLIQFQNNGVVDDSQLPKDRFSAERLKGVDSTLKIQPAKLEDSAVYLCASSPGGPGQGSGYTFGSGTRLTVV.

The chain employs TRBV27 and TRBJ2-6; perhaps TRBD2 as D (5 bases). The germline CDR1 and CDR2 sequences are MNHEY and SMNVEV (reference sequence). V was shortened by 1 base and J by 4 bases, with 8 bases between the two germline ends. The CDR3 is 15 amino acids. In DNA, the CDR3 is TGTGCCAGCAGTTTATTAGGCGGGGGGGCCAACGTCCTGACTTTC. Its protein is CASSLLGGGANVLTF.

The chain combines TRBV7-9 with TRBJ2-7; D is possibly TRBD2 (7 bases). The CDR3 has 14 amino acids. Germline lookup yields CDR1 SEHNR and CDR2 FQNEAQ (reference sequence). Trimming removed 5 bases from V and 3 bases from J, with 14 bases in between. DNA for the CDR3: TGTGCCAGCAGCCCCACCGGGGGGCTCTACGAGCAGTACTTC. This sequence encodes CASSPTGGLYEQYF.

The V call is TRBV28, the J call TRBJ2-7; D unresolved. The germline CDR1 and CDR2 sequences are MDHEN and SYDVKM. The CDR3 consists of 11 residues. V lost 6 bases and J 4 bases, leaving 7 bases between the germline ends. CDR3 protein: CASSLKYEQYF. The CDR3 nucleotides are TGTGCCAGCAGCCTAAAGTACGAGCAGTACTTC.

The CDR3: CASSPRTSGLYNEQFF. For the CDR3, the DNA is TGTGCCAGCAGCCCGCGGACTAGCGGCCTTTACAATGAGCAGTTCTTC. The rearrangement joins TRBV11-1 to TRBJ2-1, with 10 bases that match TRBD2. The ends lost 5 bases at V and 4 bases at J; junction bases unmatched: 8. The CDR3 extends over 16 amino acids. Per the germline V gene, CDR1 is SGHAT and CDR2 is FQDESV (reference sequence).

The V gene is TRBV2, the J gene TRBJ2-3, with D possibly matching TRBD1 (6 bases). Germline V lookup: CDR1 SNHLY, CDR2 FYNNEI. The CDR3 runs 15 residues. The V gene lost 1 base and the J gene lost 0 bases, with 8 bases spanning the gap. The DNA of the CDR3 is TGTGCCAGCAGTGAAGGGCAGGGGAGCACAGATACGCAGTATTTT. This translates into CASSEGQGSTDTQYF.

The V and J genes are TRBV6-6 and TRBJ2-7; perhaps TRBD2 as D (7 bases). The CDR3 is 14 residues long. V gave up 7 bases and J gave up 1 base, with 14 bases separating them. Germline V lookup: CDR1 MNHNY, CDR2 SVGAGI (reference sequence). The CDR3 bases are TGTGCCAGCACCACGAGGGGGGGGTCCTACGAGCAGTACTTC. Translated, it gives CASTTRGGSYEQYF.

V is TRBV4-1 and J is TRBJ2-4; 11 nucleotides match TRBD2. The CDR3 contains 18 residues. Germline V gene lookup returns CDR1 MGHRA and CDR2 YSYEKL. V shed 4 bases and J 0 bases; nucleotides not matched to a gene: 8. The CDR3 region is CASSPIAGGFIAKNIQYF. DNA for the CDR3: TGCGCCAGCAGCCCCATAGCGGGGGGGTTTATAGCCAAAAACATTCAGTACTTC.

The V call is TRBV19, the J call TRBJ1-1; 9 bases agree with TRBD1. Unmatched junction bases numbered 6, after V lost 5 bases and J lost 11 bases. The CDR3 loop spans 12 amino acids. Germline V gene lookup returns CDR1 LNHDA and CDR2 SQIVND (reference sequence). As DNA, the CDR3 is TGTGCCAGTAGTCCTCGGGACAGGGCTGCTTTCTTT. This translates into CASSPRDRAAFF.

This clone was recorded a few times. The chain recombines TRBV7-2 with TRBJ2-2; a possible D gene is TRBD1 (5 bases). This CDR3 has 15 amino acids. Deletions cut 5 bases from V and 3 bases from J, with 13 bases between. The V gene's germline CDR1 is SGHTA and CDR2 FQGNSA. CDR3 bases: TGTGCCAGCAGCGTTCACCGCAGGGACACCGGGGAGCTGTTTTTT. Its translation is CASSVHRRDTGELFF.

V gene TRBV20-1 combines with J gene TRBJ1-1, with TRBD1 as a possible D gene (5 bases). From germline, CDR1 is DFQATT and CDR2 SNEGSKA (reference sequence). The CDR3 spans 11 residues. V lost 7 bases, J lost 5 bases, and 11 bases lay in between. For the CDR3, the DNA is TGCAGTGTTAGGGGCAGGACTGAAGCTTTCTTT. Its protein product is CSVRGRTEAFF.

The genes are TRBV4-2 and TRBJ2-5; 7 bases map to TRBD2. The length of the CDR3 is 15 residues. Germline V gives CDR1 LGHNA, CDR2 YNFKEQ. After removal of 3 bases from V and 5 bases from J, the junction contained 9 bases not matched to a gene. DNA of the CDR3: TGTGCCAGCAGCCACTCATCTCGGGGGGAGGAGACCCAGTACTTC. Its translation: CASSHSSRGEETQYF.

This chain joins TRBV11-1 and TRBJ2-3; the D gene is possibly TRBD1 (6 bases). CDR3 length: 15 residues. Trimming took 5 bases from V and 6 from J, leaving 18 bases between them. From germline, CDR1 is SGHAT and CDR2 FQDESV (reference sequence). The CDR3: CASSQEGELRDTQYF. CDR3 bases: TGTGCCAGCAGCCAAGAGGGGGAGCTCAGGGATACGCAGTATTTT.

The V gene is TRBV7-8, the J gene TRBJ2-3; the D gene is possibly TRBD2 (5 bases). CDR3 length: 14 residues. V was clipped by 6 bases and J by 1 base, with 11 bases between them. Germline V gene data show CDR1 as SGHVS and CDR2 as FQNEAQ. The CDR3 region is CASSTRAGTDTQYF. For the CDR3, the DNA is TGTGCCAGCAGTACAAGAGCGGGCACAGATACGCAGTATTTT. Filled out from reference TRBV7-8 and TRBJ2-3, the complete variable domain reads GAGVSQSPRYKVAKRGQDVALRCDPISGHVSLFWYQQALGQGPEFLTYFQNEAQLDKSGLPSDRFFAERPEGSVSTLKIQRTQQEDSAVYLCASSTRAGTDTQYFGPGTRLTVL.

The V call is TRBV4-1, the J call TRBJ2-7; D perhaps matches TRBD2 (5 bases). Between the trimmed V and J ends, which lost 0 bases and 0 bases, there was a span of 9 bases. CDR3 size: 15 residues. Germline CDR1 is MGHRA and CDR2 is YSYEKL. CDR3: CASSQERELSYEQYF. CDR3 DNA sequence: TGCGCCAGCAGCCAAGAGAGGGAACTCTCCTACGAGCAGTACTTC.

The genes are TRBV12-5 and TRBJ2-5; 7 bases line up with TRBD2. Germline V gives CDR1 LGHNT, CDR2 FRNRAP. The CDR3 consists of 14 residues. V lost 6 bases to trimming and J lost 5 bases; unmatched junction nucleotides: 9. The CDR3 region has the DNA TGTGCTAGTGGCGTCAGGGAGGGATCGGAGACCCAGTACTTC. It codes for CASGVREGSETQYF.

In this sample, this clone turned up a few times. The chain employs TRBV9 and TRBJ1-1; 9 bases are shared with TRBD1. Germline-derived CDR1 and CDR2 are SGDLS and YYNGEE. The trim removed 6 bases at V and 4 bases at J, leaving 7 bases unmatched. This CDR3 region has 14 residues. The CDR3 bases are TGTGCCAGCAACAGGGGGCACCTCGGCACTGAAGCTTTCTTT. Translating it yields CASNRGHLGTEAFF.

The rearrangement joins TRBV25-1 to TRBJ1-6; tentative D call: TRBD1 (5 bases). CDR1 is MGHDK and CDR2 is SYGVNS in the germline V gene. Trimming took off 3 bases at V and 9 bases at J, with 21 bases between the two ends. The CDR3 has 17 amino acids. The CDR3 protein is CASSDLRGGQRGSPLHF. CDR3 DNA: TGTGCCAGCAGTGATCTTAGGGGAGGGCAAAGAGGTTCACCCCTCCACTTT.

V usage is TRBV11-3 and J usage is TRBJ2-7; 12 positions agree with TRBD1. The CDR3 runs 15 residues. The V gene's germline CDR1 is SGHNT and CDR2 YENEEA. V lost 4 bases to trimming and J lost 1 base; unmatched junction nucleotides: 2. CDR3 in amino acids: CASSWGQGASYEQYF. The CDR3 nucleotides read TGTGCCAGCAGCTGGGGACAGGGGGCATCCTACGAGCAGTACTTC.

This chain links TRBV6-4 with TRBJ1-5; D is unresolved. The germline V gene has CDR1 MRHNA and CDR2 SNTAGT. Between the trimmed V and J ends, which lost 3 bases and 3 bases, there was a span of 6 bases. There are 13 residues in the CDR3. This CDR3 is CASSETVNQPQHF. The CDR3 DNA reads TGTGCCAGCAGTGAAACGGTCAATCAGCCCCAGCATTTT.

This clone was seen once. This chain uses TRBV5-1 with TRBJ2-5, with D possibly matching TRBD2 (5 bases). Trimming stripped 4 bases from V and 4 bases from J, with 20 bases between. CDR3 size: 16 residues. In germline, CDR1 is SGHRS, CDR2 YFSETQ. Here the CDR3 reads CASSPPGTTPSETQYF. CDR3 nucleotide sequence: TGCGCCAGCAGCCCCCCGGGAACTACTCCCTCAGAGACCCAGTACTTC.

The CDR3: CASSPRDGQETQYF. The DNA of the CDR3 is TGTGCCAGCAGCCCCAGGGATGGACAAGAGACCCAGTACTTC. This chain uses TRBV7-9 with TRBJ2-5; the D gene is possibly TRBD1 (5 bases). This CDR3 is 14 amino acids long. CDR1 and CDR2 (germline): SEHNR, FQNEAQ (reference sequence). Deletions cut 5 bases from V and 2 bases from J, with 12 bases between.

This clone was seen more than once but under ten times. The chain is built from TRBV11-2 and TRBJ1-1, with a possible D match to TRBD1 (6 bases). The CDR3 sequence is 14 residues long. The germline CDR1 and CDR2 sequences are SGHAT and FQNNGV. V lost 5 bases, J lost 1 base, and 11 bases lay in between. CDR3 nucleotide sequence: TGTGCCAGCAGCATGGGACATTCGAACACTGAAGCTTTCTTT. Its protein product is CASSMGHSNTEAFF.